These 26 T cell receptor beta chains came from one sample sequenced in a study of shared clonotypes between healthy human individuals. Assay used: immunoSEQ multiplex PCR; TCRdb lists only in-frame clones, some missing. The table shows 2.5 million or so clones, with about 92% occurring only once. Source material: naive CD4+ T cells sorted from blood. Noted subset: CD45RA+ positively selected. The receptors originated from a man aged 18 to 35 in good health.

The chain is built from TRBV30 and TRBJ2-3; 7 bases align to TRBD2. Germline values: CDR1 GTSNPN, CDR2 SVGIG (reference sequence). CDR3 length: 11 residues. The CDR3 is CVWEGLNTQYF. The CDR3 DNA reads TGTGTTTGGGAGGGTTTGAATACGCAGTATTTT.

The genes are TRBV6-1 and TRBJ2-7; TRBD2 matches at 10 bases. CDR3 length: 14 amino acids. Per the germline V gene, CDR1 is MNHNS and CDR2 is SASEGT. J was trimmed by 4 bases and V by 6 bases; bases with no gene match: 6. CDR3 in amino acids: CASRRTSGYYEQYF. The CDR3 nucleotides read TGTGCCAGCAGGCGGACTAGCGGTTATTACGAGCAGTACTTC.

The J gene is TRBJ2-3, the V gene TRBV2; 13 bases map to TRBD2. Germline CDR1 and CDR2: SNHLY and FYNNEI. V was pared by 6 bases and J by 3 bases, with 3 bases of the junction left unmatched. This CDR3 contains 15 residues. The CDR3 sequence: CASRGLAGKTDTQYF. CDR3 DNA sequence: TGTGCCAGCAGGGGACTAGCGGGAAAAACAGATACGCAGTATTTT.

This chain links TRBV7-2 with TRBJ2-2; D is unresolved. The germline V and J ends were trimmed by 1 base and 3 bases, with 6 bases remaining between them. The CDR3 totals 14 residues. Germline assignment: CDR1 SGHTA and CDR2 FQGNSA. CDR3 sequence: CASSLGPDTGELFF. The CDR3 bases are TGTGCCAGCAGCTTAGGACCTGACACCGGGGAGCTGTTTTTT.

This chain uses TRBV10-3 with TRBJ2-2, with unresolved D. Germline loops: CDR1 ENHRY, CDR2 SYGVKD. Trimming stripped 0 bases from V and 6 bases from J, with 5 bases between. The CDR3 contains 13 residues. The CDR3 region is CAISESRAGELFF. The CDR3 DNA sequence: TGTGCCATCAGTGAGTCCCGGGCCGGGGAGCTGTTTTTT.

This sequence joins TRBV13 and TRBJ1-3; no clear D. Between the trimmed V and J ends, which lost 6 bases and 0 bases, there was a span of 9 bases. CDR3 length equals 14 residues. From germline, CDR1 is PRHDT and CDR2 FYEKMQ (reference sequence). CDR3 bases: TGTGCCAGCAGGGTCTTGCGCTCTGGAAACACCATATATTTT. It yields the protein CASRVLRSGNTIYF.

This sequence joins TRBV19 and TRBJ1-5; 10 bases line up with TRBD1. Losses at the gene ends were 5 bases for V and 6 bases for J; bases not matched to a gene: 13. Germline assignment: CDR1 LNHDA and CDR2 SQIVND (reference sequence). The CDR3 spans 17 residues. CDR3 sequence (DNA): TGTGCCAGTAGTGCCAGTTTAGGGACAGGGGATCGTCAGCCCCAGCATTTT. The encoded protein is CASSASLGTGDRQPQHF.

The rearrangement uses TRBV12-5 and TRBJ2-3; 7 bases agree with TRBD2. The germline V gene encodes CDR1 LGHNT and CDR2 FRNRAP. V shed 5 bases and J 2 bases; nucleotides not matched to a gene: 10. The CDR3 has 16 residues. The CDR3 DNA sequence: TGTGCTAGTGGTCTCCGACTAGCTCGGATCACAGATACGCAGTATTTT. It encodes CASGLRLARITDTQYF.

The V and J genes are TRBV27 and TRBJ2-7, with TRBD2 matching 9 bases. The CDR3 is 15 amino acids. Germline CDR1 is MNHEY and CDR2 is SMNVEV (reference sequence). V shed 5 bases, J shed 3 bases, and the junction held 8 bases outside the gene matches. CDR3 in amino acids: CASSHGLARHYEQYF. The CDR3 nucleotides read TGTGCCAGCAGTCACGGACTAGCGAGGCACTACGAGCAGTACTTC.

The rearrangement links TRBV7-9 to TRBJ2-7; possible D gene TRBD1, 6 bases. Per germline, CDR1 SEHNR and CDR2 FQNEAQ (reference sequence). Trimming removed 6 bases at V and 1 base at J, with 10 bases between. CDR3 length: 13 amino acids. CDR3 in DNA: TGTGCCAGCAGACGGACAGCGTCCTACGAGCAGTACTTC. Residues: CASRRTASYEQYF.

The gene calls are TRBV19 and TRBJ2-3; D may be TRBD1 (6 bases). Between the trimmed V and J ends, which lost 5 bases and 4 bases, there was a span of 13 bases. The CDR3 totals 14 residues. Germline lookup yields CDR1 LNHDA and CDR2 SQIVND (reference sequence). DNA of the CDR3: TGTGCCAGTAGTCCACAGGGTATCCCAGATACGCAGTATTTT. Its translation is CASSPQGIPDTQYF.

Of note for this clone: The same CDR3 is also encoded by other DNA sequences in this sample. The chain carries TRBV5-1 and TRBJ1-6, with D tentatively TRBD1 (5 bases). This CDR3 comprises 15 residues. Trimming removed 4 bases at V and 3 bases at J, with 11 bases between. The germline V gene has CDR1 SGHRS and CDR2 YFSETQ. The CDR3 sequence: CASSLGDGYNSPLHF. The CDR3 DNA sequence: TGCGCCAGCAGCCTAGGGGATGGCTATAATTCACCCCTCCACTTT.

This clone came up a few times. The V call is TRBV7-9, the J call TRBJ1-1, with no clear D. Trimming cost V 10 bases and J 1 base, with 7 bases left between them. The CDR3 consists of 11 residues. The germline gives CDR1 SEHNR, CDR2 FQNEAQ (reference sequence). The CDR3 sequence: CATEGNTEAFF. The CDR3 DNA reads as TGTGCCACCGAGGGGAACACTGAAGCTTTCTTT.

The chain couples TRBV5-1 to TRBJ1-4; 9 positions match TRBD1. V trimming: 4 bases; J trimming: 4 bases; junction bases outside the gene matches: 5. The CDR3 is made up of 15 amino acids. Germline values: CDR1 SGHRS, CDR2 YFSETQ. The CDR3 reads CASSGTGGSNEKLFF. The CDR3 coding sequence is TGCGCCAGCAGCGGAACAGGGGGCAGTAATGAAAAACTGTTTTTT.

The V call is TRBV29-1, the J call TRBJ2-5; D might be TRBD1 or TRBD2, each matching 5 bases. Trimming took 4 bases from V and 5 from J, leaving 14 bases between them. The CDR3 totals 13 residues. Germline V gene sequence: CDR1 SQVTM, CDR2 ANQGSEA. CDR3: CSVAPGKRETQYF. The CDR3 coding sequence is TGCAGCGTTGCCCCAGGGAAGCGGGAGACCCAGTACTTC.

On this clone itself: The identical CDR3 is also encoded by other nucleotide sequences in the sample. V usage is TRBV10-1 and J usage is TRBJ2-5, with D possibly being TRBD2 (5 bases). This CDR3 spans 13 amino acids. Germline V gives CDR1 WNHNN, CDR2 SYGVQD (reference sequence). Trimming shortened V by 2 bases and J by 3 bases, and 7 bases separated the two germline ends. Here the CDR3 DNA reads TGCGCCAGCAGTGAGGGAGGTAAAGAGACCCAGTACTTC. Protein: CASSEGGKETQYF.

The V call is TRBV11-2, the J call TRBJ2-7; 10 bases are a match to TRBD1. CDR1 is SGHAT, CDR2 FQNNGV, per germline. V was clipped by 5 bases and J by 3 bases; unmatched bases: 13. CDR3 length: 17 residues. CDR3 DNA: TGTGCCAGCAGCCGACGATCCGGGACAGGGGCATTCTACGAGCAGTACTTC. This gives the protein CASSRRSGTGAFYEQYF.

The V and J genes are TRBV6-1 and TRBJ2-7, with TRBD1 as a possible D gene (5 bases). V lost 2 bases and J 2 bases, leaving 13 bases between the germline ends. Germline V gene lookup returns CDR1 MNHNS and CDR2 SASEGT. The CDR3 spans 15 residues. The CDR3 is CASSELGQVPYEQYF. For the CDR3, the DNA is TGTGCCAGCAGTGAACTGGGGCAGGTGCCCTACGAGCAGTACTTC.

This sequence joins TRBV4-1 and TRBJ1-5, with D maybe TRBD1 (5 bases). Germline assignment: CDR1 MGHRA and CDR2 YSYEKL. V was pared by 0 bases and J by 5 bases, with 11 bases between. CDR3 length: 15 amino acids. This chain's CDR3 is CASSQDVGTDQPQHF. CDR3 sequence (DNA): TGCGCCAGCAGCCAAGATGTGGGGACCGATCAGCCCCAGCATTTT.

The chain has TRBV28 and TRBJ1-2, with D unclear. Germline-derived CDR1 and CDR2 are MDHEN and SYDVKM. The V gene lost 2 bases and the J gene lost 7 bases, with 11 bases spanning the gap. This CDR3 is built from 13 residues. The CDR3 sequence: CASSLRATAGYTF. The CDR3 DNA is TGTGCCAGCAGTTTAAGGGCAACGGCTGGCTACACCTTC.

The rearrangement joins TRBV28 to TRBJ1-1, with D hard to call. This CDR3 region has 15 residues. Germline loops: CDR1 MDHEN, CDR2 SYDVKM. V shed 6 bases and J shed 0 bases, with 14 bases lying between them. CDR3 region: CASSGVVDLNTEAFF. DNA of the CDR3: TGTGCCAGCAGCGGGGTTGTGGATCTGAACACTGAAGCTTTCTTT.

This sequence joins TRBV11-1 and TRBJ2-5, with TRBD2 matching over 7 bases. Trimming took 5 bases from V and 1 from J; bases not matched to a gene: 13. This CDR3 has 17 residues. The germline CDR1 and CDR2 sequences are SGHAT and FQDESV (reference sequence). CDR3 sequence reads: CASSPNWRGSVQETQYF. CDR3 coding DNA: TGTGCCAGCAGCCCCAACTGGCGCGGGAGTGTCCAAGAGACCCAGTACTTC.

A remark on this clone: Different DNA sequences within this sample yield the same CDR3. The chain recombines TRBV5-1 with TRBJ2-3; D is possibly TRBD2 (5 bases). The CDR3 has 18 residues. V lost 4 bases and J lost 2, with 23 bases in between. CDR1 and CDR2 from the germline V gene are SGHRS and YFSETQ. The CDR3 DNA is TGCGCCAGCAGCCGGGAAGTCGGACGGCGAAGCCACACAGATACGCAGTATTTT. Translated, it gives CASSREVGRRSHTDTQYF.

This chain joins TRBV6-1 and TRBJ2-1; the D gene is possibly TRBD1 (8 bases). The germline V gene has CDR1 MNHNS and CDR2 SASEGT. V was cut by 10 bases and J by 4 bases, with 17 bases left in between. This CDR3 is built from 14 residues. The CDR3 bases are TGTGCCATCACAGGGGGGGCTGGGTACAATGAGCAGTTCTTC. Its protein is CAITGGAGYNEQFF.

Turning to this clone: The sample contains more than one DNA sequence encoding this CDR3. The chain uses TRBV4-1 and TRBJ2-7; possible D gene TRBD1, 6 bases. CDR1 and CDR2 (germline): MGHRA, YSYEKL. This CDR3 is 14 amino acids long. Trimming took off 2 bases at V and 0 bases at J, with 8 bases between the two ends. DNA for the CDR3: TGCGCCAGCAGCCAAACAGGGAGCTCCTACGAGCAGTACTTC. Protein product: CASSQTGSSYEQYF.

This CDR3 reads CATSMGGVNTEAFF. The CDR3 bases are TGTGCCACGTCAATGGGAGGCGTAAACACTGAAGCTTTCTTT. The chain couples TRBV10-3 to TRBJ1-1; no clear D gene. The V end lost 10 bases, the J end lost 2 bases, and 17 bases lay between the germline ends. The CDR3 consists of 14 residues. Germline lookup yields CDR1 ENHRY and CDR2 SYGVKD.